The present T cell receptor beta chain was sequenced within a study of T cells after yellow fever vaccination. TCRdb independently ran MiXCR on the 5' RACE reads; one entry per CDR3 protein. The table lists under 600,000 distinct CDR3 sequences, 20% to 25% of them singletons. V lost 2 bases to trimming and J lost 1 base, with 10 bases between them. CDR3 length: 15 amino acids. The TCR originated in a man younger than 35 who received the YFV17D yellow fever vaccine. The chain links TRBV12-3 or TRBV12-4 to TRBJ2-3; weak D call: TRBD1 (6 bases). The sample consisted of PBMCs, taken roughly 20 days after the first yellow fever vaccination. The CDR3 loop is CASSLMGHGTDTQYF. CDR3 bases: TGTGCCAGCAGTTTAATGGGACATGGCACAGATACGCAGTATTTT.